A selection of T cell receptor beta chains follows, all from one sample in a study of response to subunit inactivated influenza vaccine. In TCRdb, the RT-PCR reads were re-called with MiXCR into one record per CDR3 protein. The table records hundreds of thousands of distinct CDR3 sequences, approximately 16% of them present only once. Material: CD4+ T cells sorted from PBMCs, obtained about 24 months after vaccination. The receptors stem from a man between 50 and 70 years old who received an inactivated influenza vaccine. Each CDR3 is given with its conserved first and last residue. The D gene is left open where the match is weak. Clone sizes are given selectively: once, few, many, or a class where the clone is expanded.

cdr3_nt: TGTGCCATCAGTGCTATGTCGGGGGAGCAGTACTTC
cdr3_aa: CAISAMSGEQYF
clone_size: few
d_call: -
v_call: TRBV10-3
j_call: TRBJ2-7

cdr3_nt: TGCGCCAGCAGCCAACTCCGGGTCAGCTCCGAGCAGTACTTC
cdr3_aa: CASSQLRVSSEQYF
clone_size: few
d_call: -
v_call: TRBV4-1
j_call: TRBJ2-7

cdr3_nt: TGTGCCAGCAGCTTGTCGCTAGTAGGGGGAGATACGCAGTATTTT
cdr3_aa: CASSLSLVGGDTQYF
clone_size: few
d_call: -
v_call: TRBV5-6
j_call: TRBJ2-3

cdr3_nt: TGCAGGGCCGGGCGGGTAACTGAAGCTTTCTTT
cdr3_aa: CRAGRVTEAFF
clone_size: -
d_call: -
v_call: TRBV20-1
j_call: TRBJ1-1

cdr3_nt: TGCAGTGCTACGCAGGGTCAGCGTGAGCAGTTCTTC
cdr3_aa: CSATQGQREQFF
clone_size: many
d_call: -
v_call: TRBV20-1
j_call: TRBJ2-1

cdr3_nt: TGTGCCAGCAGTGAAACAGTAAATAATTCACCCCTCCACTTT
cdr3_aa: CASSETVNNSPLHF
clone_size: -
d_call: -
v_call: TRBV3-1
j_call: TRBJ1-6

cdr3_nt: TGTGCCAGCAGCTTGCAGGGGACAGGGAACACCGGGGAGCTGTTTTTT
cdr3_aa: CASSLQGTGNTGELFF
clone_size: few
d_call: TRBD1
v_call: TRBV7-2
j_call: TRBJ2-2

cdr3_nt: TGCGCCAGCAGCCTCTACGGACCGGACAGGGCCCGTGGCTACACCTTC
cdr3_aa: CASSLYGPDRARGYTF
clone_size: few
d_call: TRBD1
v_call: TRBV5-1
j_call: TRBJ1-2

cdr3_nt: TGCGCCAGCAGCCAAGATGCAGCTAAAACCGGGGAGCTGTTTTTT
cdr3_aa: CASSQDAAKTGELFF
clone_size: -
d_call: -
v_call: TRBV4-1
j_call: TRBJ2-2

cdr3_nt: TGCGCCAGCAGTCGAGGGGTTGGGATTGCTGAAGCTTTCTTT
cdr3_aa: CASSRGVGIAEAFF
clone_size: -
d_call: -
v_call: TRBV4-1
j_call: TRBJ1-1

cdr3_nt: TGTGCCAGCAGTTTTGGCCGGTATGGCTACACCTTC
cdr3_aa: CASSFGRYGYTF
clone_size: -
d_call: -
v_call: TRBV12-3/TRBV12-4
j_call: TRBJ1-2

cdr3_nt: TGTGCCAGCAGCTTTTTGGCAGCATCCTACGAGCAGTACTTC
cdr3_aa: CASSFLAASYEQYF
clone_size: few
d_call: -
v_call: TRBV7-2
j_call: TRBJ2-7

cdr3_nt: TGCGCCAGCAGCCTATGGACAGGGGATACCGGGGAGCTGTTTTTT
cdr3_aa: CASSLWTGDTGELFF
clone_size: -
d_call: TRBD1
v_call: TRBV4-1
j_call: TRBJ2-2

cdr3_nt: TGCAGTGCTAGAGATCGATATTGGGGGTTATTTGTCGGCTACACCTTC
cdr3_aa: CSARDRYWGLFVGYTF
clone_size: -
d_call: -
v_call: TRBV20-1
j_call: TRBJ1-2

cdr3_nt: TGTGCCAGCAGCTTAGTTGCGGGAGGGCCTATCCTGCACAATGAGCAGTTCTTC
cdr3_aa: CASSLVAGGPILHNEQFF
clone_size: -
d_call: TRBD2
v_call: TRBV11-1
j_call: TRBJ2-1

cdr3_nt: TGTGCCATCAGTGAAGCGGGCTTGGAGACCCAGTACTTC
cdr3_aa: CAISEAGLETQYF
clone_size: many
d_call: -
v_call: TRBV10-3
j_call: TRBJ2-5

cdr3_nt: TGTGCCACCAGTGATTCCCGACAGGGTCCCGAACAGCCCCAGCATTTT
cdr3_aa: CATSDSRQGPEQPQHF
clone_size: -
d_call: TRBD1
v_call: TRBV24-1
j_call: TRBJ1-5

cdr3_nt: TGCGCCAGCAGCTTGGGGTCCGACACTTATGGGGATACGCAGTATTTT
cdr3_aa: CASSLGSDTYGDTQYF
clone_size: few
d_call: -
v_call: TRBV5-1
j_call: TRBJ2-3

cdr3_nt: TGTGCCTGGAGTGTACTGTCTTTTAGCTACTCTAACAATGAGCAGTTCTTC
cdr3_aa: CAWSVLSFSYSNNEQFF
clone_size: -
d_call: -
v_call: TRBV30
j_call: TRBJ2-1

cdr3_nt: TGTGCCAGCAGCTCCCAAAAGTCGGGGTTCGCCACTGAAGCTTTCTTT
cdr3_aa: CASSSQKSGFATEAFF
clone_size: few
d_call: -
v_call: TRBV9
j_call: TRBJ1-1

cdr3_nt: TGCGCCAGCAGCTTGTCGGTGGGGGTCGGGGAGACCCAGTACTTC
cdr3_aa: CASSLSVGVGETQYF
clone_size: -
d_call: -
v_call: TRBV5-1
j_call: TRBJ2-5

cdr3_nt: TGCGCCAGCAGCCACACTTCTCGGGACACCAGTACGCAGTATTTT
cdr3_aa: CASSHTSRDTSTQYF
clone_size: many
d_call: -
v_call: TRBV4-3
j_call: TRBJ2-3

cdr3_nt: TGTGCCAGCAGTACCCTTCGGACAGGGGGCGACGAGCAGTACTTC
cdr3_aa: CASSTLRTGGDEQYF
clone_size: few
d_call: TRBD1
v_call: TRBV6-2/TRBV6-3
j_call: TRBJ2-7

cdr3_nt: TGCGCCAGCAGCACGGGCCGAGTCCAAACTAACTATGGCTACACCTTC
cdr3_aa: CASSTGRVQTNYGYTF
clone_size: -
d_call: -
v_call: TRBV5-1
j_call: TRBJ1-2

cdr3_nt: TGCAGTGCTAGAAAACAGGCCAACACTGAAGCTTTCTTT
cdr3_aa: CSARKQANTEAFF
clone_size: few
d_call: -
v_call: TRBV20-1
j_call: TRBJ1-1

cdr3_nt: TGCAGTGCTATCCCTGGGGGGCTGATCTATGGCTACACCTTC
cdr3_aa: CSAIPGGLIYGYTF
clone_size: few
d_call: -
v_call: TRBV20-1
j_call: TRBJ1-2

cdr3_nt: TGTGCCAGCAACAACTATTGGGGAACGAACACCGGGGAGCTGTTTTTT
cdr3_aa: CASNNYWGTNTGELFF
clone_size: few
d_call: -
v_call: TRBV6-1
j_call: TRBJ2-2

cdr3_nt: TGCGCCAGCAGCCATAGGGACACCGGGGAGCTGTTTTTT
cdr3_aa: CASSHRDTGELFF
clone_size: few
d_call: -
v_call: TRBV4-3
j_call: TRBJ2-2

cdr3_nt: TGTGCCAGCAGTGAAGGAGGGTTCGGCTACACCTTC
cdr3_aa: CASSEGGFGYTF
clone_size: many
d_call: -
v_call: TRBV2
j_call: TRBJ1-2

cdr3_nt: TGTGCCAGCAGCCTGACTAGCGGGGGACGCAATGAGCAGTTCTTC
cdr3_aa: CASSLTSGGRNEQFF
clone_size: -
d_call: TRBD2
v_call: TRBV7-2
j_call: TRBJ2-1

cdr3_nt: TGTGCCACCAGTGATGGGGAAGGTGGGTTCGCGGGCAATCAGCCCCAGCATTTT
cdr3_aa: CATSDGEGGFAGNQPQHF
clone_size: -
d_call: -
v_call: TRBV24-1
j_call: TRBJ1-5

cdr3_nt: TGCAGTTCCGGGGGCGCGGGACTGTTTGACCAAGAGACCCAGTACTTC
cdr3_aa: CSSGGAGLFDQETQYF
clone_size: -
d_call: -
v_call: TRBV20-1
j_call: TRBJ2-5

cdr3_nt: TGTGCCAGCAGTTACTCGATAGGAGCCGGGACAAGGGGGAAGGCGCAGTATTTT
cdr3_aa: CASSYSIGAGTRGKAQYF
clone_size: -
d_call: -
v_call: TRBV6-2/TRBV6-3
j_call: TRBJ2-3

cdr3_nt: TGTGCCAGCAGCCCACACCGGGACTACTACGAGCAGTACTTC
cdr3_aa: CASSPHRDYYEQYF
clone_size: -
d_call: TRBD2
v_call: TRBV27
j_call: TRBJ2-7

cdr3_nt: TGTGCCAGCAGCCAACCCGGACGCAATGAAAAACTGTTTTTT
cdr3_aa: CASSQPGRNEKLFF
clone_size: few
d_call: -
v_call: TRBV3-1
j_call: TRBJ1-4

cdr3_nt: TGTGCCAGCAGCTGGGGTCTCCCATTAGCTAATGAAAAACTGTTTTTT
cdr3_aa: CASSWGLPLANEKLFF
clone_size: few
d_call: -
v_call: TRBV5-6
j_call: TRBJ1-4

cdr3_nt: TGTGCCAGCAGCGGCAGGGCGGGCACAGATACGCAGTATTTT
cdr3_aa: CASSGRAGTDTQYF
clone_size: few
d_call: -
v_call: TRBV28
j_call: TRBJ2-3

cdr3_nt: TGTGCCACCAGCAGAGGGGATGGCAGGGGGCTTGAGACCCAGTACTTC
cdr3_aa: CATSRGDGRGLETQYF
clone_size: -
d_call: TRBD1
v_call: TRBV15
j_call: TRBJ2-5

cdr3_nt: TGCGCCAGCAGCCGACAGGGCACCAATGGCGAGCAGTACTTC
cdr3_aa: CASSRQGTNGEQYF
clone_size: few
d_call: TRBD1
v_call: TRBV5-1
j_call: TRBJ2-7

cdr3_nt: TGTGCCAGCAGACGTAAGGGACAGGAGGACTCCAAAAACATTCAGTACTTC
cdr3_aa: CASRRKGQEDSKNIQYF
clone_size: -
d_call: TRBD1
v_call: TRBV12-3/TRBV12-4
j_call: TRBJ2-4

cdr3_nt: TGTGCCATCAGTGAGTTCAGAGAATGGTACTTC
cdr3_aa: CAISEFREWYF
clone_size: -
d_call: -
v_call: TRBV10-3
j_call: TRBJ2-7

cdr3_nt: TGTGCCAGCAGCTACGGGACTAGCGGAGCTTACGAGCAGTACTTC
cdr3_aa: CASSYGTSGAYEQYF
clone_size: once
d_call: TRBD2
v_call: TRBV7-9
j_call: TRBJ2-7

cdr3_nt: TGTGCCAGCAGTTTGGTAAAGGGCACTGAAGCTTTCTTT
cdr3_aa: CASSLVKGTEAFF
clone_size: many
d_call: -
v_call: TRBV12-3/TRBV12-4
j_call: TRBJ1-1

cdr3_nt: TGTGCCAGCAGGGTTAGGGGTTTCACTGAAGCTTTCTTT
cdr3_aa: CASRVRGFTEAFF
clone_size: few
d_call: -
v_call: TRBV28
j_call: TRBJ1-1

cdr3_nt: TGTGCCATCAGTGAGAGGCACAGCGAACTAGCCAAAAACATTCAGTACTTC
cdr3_aa: CAISERHSELAKNIQYF
clone_size: few
d_call: -
v_call: TRBV10-3
j_call: TRBJ2-4

cdr3_nt: TGTGCCAGCAGCTTGGGGGCATTGGGTAATGAGCAGTTCTTC
cdr3_aa: CASSLGALGNEQFF
clone_size: -
d_call: -
v_call: TRBV5-8
j_call: TRBJ2-1

cdr3_nt: TGTGCCAGCAGCGAAAGACAGGGCGGGGGAGAGACCCAGTACTTC
cdr3_aa: CASSERQGGGETQYF
clone_size: few
d_call: -
v_call: TRBV7-9
j_call: TRBJ2-5

cdr3_nt: TGTGCCAGCAGCTTGTCCGGGACAGAAACGATGGCGCAGTACTTC
cdr3_aa: CASSLSGTETMAQYF
clone_size: -
d_call: TRBD1
v_call: TRBV5-5
j_call: TRBJ2-7

cdr3_nt: TGTGCCAGCAGTGAGGCGACGGGTGGTGGAAACACCATATATTTT
cdr3_aa: CASSEATGGGNTIYF
clone_size: few
d_call: -
v_call: TRBV28
j_call: TRBJ1-3

cdr3_nt: TGTGCCAGCAGTCCATGGGGTTCGACCAAAAACATTCAGTACTTC
cdr3_aa: CASSPWGSTKNIQYF
clone_size: many
d_call: -
v_call: TRBV28
j_call: TRBJ2-4

cdr3_nt: TGTGCCAGCAGCTTGCCCGGACTAGCGCGCTTC
cdr3_aa: CASSLPGLARF
clone_size: few
d_call: TRBD2
v_call: TRBV5-5
j_call: TRBJ2-7